This T cell receptor (beta chain) was profiled in a study of blood T cell repertoires in COVID-19. Study-wide background: Samples came from the United States, Italy and Spain, spanning acute and convalescent COVID-19. T cells, B-cell-depleted T cells, or PBMCs supplied cDNA or gDNA.

In the authors' workflow: Reference gene primer amplification gave nucleated cell count estimates. Data came from immunoSEQ multiplex PCR; TCRdb stores just in-frame clones and leaves some out. The V and J calls and clone size are taken from that table; D and trimming were inferred from the DNA. The top ten hold 3.5% to 5% of the sample, which has roughly 100,000 clones, about 80% seen once. This clone was seen a few times. Germline CDR1 SGDLS, CDR2 YYNGEE. Germline trimming cut 4 bases from V and 6 bases from J; bases unmatched to any gene: 10. The CDR3 runs to 16 residues. The sample comprised peripheral blood. V and J are TRBV9 and TRBJ1-4, with TRBD1 matching 9 bases. The clonotype was recovered from a human donor in a cohort sampled during active COVID-19. CDR3 sequence reads: CASSKDAGQGHEKLFF. DNA of the CDR3: TGTGCCAGCAGCAAGGACGCGGGACAGGGACATGAAAAACTGTTTTTT. The variable domain in full, completed from reference TRBV9 and TRBJ1-4, reads DSGVTQTPKHLITATGQRVTLRCSPRSGDLSVYWYQQSLDQGLQFLIQYYNGEERAKGNILERFSAQQFPDLHSELNLSSLELGDSALYFCASSKDAGQGHEKLFFGSGTQLSVL.